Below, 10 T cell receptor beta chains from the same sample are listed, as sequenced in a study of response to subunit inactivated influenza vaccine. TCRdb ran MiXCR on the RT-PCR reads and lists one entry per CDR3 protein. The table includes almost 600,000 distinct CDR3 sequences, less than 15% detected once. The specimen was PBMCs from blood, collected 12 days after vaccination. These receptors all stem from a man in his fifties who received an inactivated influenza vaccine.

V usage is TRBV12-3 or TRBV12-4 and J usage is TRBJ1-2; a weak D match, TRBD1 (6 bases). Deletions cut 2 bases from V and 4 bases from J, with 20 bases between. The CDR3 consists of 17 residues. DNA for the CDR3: TGTGCCAGCAGTTTAATCGCAGGGGATCCGCCTAGCTATGGCTACACCTTC. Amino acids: CASSLIAGDPPSYGYTF.

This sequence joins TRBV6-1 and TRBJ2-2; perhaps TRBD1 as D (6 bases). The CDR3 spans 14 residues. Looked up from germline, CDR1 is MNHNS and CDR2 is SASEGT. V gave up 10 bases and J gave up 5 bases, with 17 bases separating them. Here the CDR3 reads CATRAQGATGELFF. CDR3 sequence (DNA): TGTGCCACGAGGGCACAGGGCGCTACCGGGGAGCTGTTTTTT.

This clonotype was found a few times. For the CDR3, the DNA is TGCGCCAGCAGCCCAGAAGGGTCTGGAAACACCATATATTTT. This codes for CASSPEGSGNTIYF. The rearrangement links TRBV5-1 to TRBJ1-3; D unclear. Trimming took 4 bases from V and 1 from J, leaving 9 bases between them. This CDR3 comprises 14 residues. CDR1 and CDR2 (germline): SGHRS, YFSETQ.

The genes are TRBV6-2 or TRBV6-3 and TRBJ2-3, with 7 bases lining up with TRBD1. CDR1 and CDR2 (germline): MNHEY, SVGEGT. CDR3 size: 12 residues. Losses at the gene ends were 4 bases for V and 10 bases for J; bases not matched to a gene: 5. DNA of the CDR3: TGTGCCAGCAGTTTTGGACAGGCGCCGCAGTATTTT. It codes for CASSFGQAPQYF.

This CDR3 reads CASSLGGRPEQFF. CDR3 sequence (DNA): TGTGCCAGCAGCTTGGGAGGGCGCCCTGAGCAGTTCTTC. V gene TRBV5-6 combines with J gene TRBJ2-1; a possible D gene is TRBD2 (5 bases). The CDR3 sequence is 13 residues long. The V and J ends lost 0 bases and 9 bases respectively, with 10 bases between them. The germline V gene encodes CDR1 SGHDT and CDR2 YYEEEE.

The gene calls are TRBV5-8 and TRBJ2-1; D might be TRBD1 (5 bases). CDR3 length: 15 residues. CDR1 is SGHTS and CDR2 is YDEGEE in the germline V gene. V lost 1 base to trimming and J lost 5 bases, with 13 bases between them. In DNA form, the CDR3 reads TGTGCCAGCAGCTTGCGGCTCCTAGGGGACAATGAGCAGTTCTTC. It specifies CASSLRLLGDNEQFF.

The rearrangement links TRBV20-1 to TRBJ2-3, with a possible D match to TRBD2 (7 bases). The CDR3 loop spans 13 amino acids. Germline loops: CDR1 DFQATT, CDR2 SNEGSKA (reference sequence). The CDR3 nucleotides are TGCGCGGGGGCTAGCGGATCCACAGATACGCAGTATTTT. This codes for CAGASGSTDTQYF.

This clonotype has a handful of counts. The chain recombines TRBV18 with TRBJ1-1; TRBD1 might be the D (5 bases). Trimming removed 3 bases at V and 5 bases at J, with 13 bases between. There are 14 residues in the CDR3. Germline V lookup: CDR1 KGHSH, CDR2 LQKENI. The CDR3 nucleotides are TGTGCCAGCTCACCCAAGCAGGGATTTACTGAAGCTTTCTTT. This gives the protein CASSPKQGFTEAFF.

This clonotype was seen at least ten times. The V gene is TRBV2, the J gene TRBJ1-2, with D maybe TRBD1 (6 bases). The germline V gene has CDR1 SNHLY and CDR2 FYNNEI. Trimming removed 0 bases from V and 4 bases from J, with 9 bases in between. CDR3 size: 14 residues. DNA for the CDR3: TGTGCCAGCAGTGAAGCGGGCAGGGGCTATGGCTACACCTTC. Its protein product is CASSEAGRGYGYTF.

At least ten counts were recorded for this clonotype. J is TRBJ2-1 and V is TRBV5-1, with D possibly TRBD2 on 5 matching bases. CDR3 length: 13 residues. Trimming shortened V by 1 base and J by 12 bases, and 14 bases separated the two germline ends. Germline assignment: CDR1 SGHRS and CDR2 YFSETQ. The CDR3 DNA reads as TGCGCCAGCAGCTTGTCGGACTCGGCAACGCAGTTCTTC. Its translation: CASSLSDSATQFF.